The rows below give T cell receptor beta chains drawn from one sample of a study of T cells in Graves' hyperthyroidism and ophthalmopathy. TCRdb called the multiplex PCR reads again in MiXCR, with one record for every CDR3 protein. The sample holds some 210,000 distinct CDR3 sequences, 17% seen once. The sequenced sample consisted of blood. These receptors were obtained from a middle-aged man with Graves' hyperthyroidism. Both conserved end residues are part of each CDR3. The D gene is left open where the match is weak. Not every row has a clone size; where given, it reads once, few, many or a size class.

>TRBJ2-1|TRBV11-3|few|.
CASSWYRDDEQFF
TGTGCCAGCAGCTGGTACAGGGACGATGAGCAGTTCTTC
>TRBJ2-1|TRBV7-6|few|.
CASSLALRGKAYNEQFF
TGTGCCAGCAGCTTAGCGCTTCGGGGGAAGGCCTACAATGAGCAGTTCTTC
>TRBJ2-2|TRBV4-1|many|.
CASSWGALGGELFF
TGCGCCAGCAGCTGGGGGGCGCTTGGCGGGGAGCTGTTTTTT
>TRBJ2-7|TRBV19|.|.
CASSPGTPEQYF
TGTGCCAGTAGTCCCGGGACACCCGAGCAGTACTTC
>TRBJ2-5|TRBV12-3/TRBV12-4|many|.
CASSFVARADQETQYF
TGTGCCAGCAGTTTTGTAGCCAGGGCTGACCAAGAGACCCAGTACTTC
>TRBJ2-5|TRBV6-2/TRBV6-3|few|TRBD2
CASSGGTSRQETQYF
TGTGCCAGCAGTGGGGGGACTAGCCGCCAAGAGACCCAGTACTTC
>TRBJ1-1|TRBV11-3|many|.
CASSLGLLNTEAFF
TGTGCCAGCAGCTTGGGACTGTTGAACACTGAAGCTTTCTTT
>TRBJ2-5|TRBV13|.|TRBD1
CASSNSGQSHLQETQYF
TGTGCCAGCAGCAATTCGGGACAGTCGCACTTGCAAGAGACCCAGTACTTC
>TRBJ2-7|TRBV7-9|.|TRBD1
CASSLGGQGYEQYF
TGTGCCAGCAGCTTGGGTGGACAGGGCTACGAGCAGTACTTC
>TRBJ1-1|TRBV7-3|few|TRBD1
CASSHTGQGNAEAFF
TGTGCCAGCAGCCACACTGGACAGGGGAACGCTGAAGCTTTCTTT
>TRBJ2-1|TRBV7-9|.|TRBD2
CASSLAETGGLYNEQFF
TGTGCCAGCAGCTTAGCGGAGACGGGGGGTCTGTACAATGAGCAGTTCTTC
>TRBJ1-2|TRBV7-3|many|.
CASSLAGRGVNYGYTF
TGTGCCAGCAGCTTGGCGGGCCGGGGTGTAAACTATGGCTACACCTTC
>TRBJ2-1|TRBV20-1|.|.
CSARYSLAGAIPHETQFF
TGCAGTGCTAGATATTCCCTGGCGGGGGCCATACCTCACGAGACCCAGTTCTTC